A selection of T cell receptor beta chains follows, all from one sample in a study of radiotherapy plus CTLA-4 blockade in lung cancer. Clones were sequenced by immunoSEQ multiplex PCR, and TCRdb holds only the in-frame ones, with some missing. The table records 30,000 to 40,000 clones, roughly 79% of them present only once. The sequencing used peripheral blood, collected from a patient treated with radiotherapy plus ipilimumab. The receptors were sampled from a human donor with non-small cell lung cancer that progressed on radiotherapy plus ipilimumab. Both conserved end residues are part of each CDR3. D genes are given only for firm matches. Size is stated for part of the rows, as once, few or many counts, or as a class when the clone is expanded.

J gene: TRBJ1-1; V gene: TRBV10-3; clone size: NA; D gene: NA; CDR3 protein: CAISHQPNTEAFF; CDR3 DNA: TGTGCCATCAGCCACCAACCTAACACTGAAGCTTTCTTT
J gene: TRBJ1-5; V gene: TRBV10-3; clone size: NA; D gene: TRBD1; CDR3 protein: CATDRATGGLSNQPQHF; CDR3 DNA: TGTGCCACCGACCGAGCGACAGGGGGCTTGAGCAATCAGCCCCAGCATTTT
J gene: TRBJ2-2; V gene: TRBV9; clone size: NA; D gene: NA; CDR3 protein: CASSVDTMGGRYTGELFF; CDR3 DNA: TGTGCCAGCAGCGTAGATACCATGGGGGGGCGGTACACCGGGGAGCTGTTTTTT
J gene: TRBJ1-5; V gene: TRBV6-6; clone size: NA; D gene: NA; CDR3 protein: CASSYLGKDQPQHF; CDR3 DNA: TGTGCCAGCAGTTACTTGGGGAAAGATCAGCCCCAGCATTTT
J gene: TRBJ1-4; V gene: TRBV6-5; clone size: NA; D gene: NA; CDR3 protein: CASWRGRGRGKLFF; CDR3 DNA: TGTGCCAGCTGGAGGGGCAGGGGAAGGGGAAAACTGTTTTTT
J gene: TRBJ2-5; V gene: TRBV7-9; clone size: NA; D gene: NA; CDR3 protein: CASRKKETQYF; CDR3 DNA: TGTGCCAGCAGGAAAAAAGAGACCCAGTACTTC
J gene: TRBJ2-3; V gene: TRBV9; clone size: few; D gene: TRBD2; CDR3 protein: CASSVASGLARDTQYF; CDR3 DNA: TGTGCCAGCAGCGTAGCTTCGGGACTAGCGCGAGATACGCAGTATTTT
J gene: TRBJ1-2; V gene: TRBV4-3; clone size: NA; D gene: TRBD1; CDR3 protein: CASSPSTGVYGYTF; CDR3 DNA: TGCGCCAGCAGCCCAAGTACAGGGGTTTATGGCTACACCTTC
J gene: TRBJ2-1; V gene: TRBV13; clone size: few; D gene: NA; CDR3 protein: CASSLDGGLYNEQFF; CDR3 DNA: TGTGCCAGCAGCTTAGATGGGGGACTCTACAATGAGCAGTTCTTC
J gene: TRBJ2-5; V gene: TRBV6-1; clone size: NA; D gene: TRBD2; CDR3 protein: CASSASSGGLQEAQYF; CDR3 DNA: TGTGCCAGCAGTGCCTCTAGCGGGGGCCTTCAAGAGGCCCAGTACTTC
J gene: TRBJ2-7; V gene: TRBV5-1; clone size: few; D gene: NA; CDR3 protein: CASGRLDPYEQYF; CDR3 DNA: TGCGCCAGCGGCCGACTAGACCCCTACGAGCAGTACTTC
J gene: TRBJ1-1; V gene: TRBV27; clone size: NA; D gene: NA; CDR3 protein: CASSLVPQNTEAFF; CDR3 DNA: TGTGCCAGCAGTTTGGTCCCTCAGAACACTGAAGCTTTCTTT
J gene: TRBJ1-6; V gene: TRBV7-9; clone size: NA; D gene: TRBD1; CDR3 protein: CASSLGDSIWDNSPLHF; CDR3 DNA: TGTGCCAGCAGCTTAGGGGACAGCATCTGGGATAATTCACCCCTCCACTTT
J gene: TRBJ2-2; V gene: TRBV11-2; clone size: NA; D gene: TRBD1; CDR3 protein: CASSLNLGTANTGELFF; CDR3 DNA: TGTGCCAGCAGCTTAAATTTAGGGACAGCGAACACCGGGGAGCTGTTTTTT
J gene: TRBJ1-6; V gene: TRBV9; clone size: NA; D gene: TRBD1; CDR3 protein: CASSVTGTGDPYDNSPLHF; CDR3 DNA: TGTGCCAGCAGCGTCACAGGGACAGGGGACCCCTATGATAATTCACCCCTCCACTTT
J gene: TRBJ1-1; V gene: TRBV2; clone size: NA; D gene: NA; CDR3 protein: CATPGGTTEAFF; CDR3 DNA: TGTGCCACCCCCGGTGGAACTACTGAAGCTTTCTTT
J gene: TRBJ1-1; V gene: TRBV28; clone size: NA; D gene: NA; CDR3 protein: CASSPGGGNTEAFF; CDR3 DNA: TGTGCCAGCAGTCCTGGGGGGGGGAACACTGAAGCTTTCTTT
J gene: TRBJ1-5; V gene: TRBV2; clone size: NA; D gene: TRBD1; CDR3 protein: CASSPGGGLQPQHF; CDR3 DNA: TGTGCCAGCTCCCCAGGGGGCGGTTTACAGCCCCAGCATTTT
J gene: TRBJ1-6; V gene: TRBV2; clone size: NA; D gene: NA; CDR3 protein: CASSVRADNSPLHF; CDR3 DNA: TGTGCCAGCAGTGTCAGGGCAGATAATTCACCCCTCCACTTT